Listed below are T cell receptor beta chains from one sample, sequenced in a study of blood T cell repertoires in COVID-19. The repertoire was sequenced with immunoSEQ multiplex PCR; TCRdb's copy has only in-frame clones and lacks some. The repertoire holds around 160,000 clones, 84% seen once, with roughly 6.2% in the top ten. The sequencing input was PBMCs or T cells enriched from blood (not recorded which). These receptors were obtained from a woman aged 50 to 65 who had been exposed to COVID-19. Both conserved end residues are part of each CDR3. Fields, in order: D gene, clone size, J gene, V gene, CDR3 protein, CDR3 DNA. D genes are given only for firm matches. Not every row has a clone size; where given, it reads once, few, many or a size class.

D gene: NA; clone size: NA; J gene: TRBJ2-3; V gene: TRBV11-2; CDR3 protein: CASSFQAGDTQYF; CDR3 DNA: TGTGCCAGCAGCTTTCAAGCGGGAGATACGCAGTATTTT
D gene: TRBD1; clone size: once; J gene: TRBJ2-7; V gene: TRBV10-1; CDR3 protein: CASRTGGYEQYF; CDR3 DNA: TGCGCCAGTAGGACAGGGGGCTACGAGCAGTACTTC
D gene: NA; clone size: NA; J gene: TRBJ2-1; V gene: TRBV27; CDR3 protein: CASSSTGYEQFF; CDR3 DNA: TGTGCCAGCAGTTCGACGGGTTATGAGCAGTTCTTC
D gene: NA; clone size: few; J gene: TRBJ2-3; V gene: TRBV7-6; CDR3 protein: CASSRGTSSSTDTQYF; CDR3 DNA: TGTGCCAGCAGCCGTGGGACTTCCTCTAGCACAGATACGCAGTATTTT
D gene: NA; clone size: NA; J gene: TRBJ2-7; V gene: TRBV5-1; CDR3 protein: CASSSRGGRTNEQYF; CDR3 DNA: TGCGCCAGCAGCTCCCGGGGCGGGCGGACTAACGAGCAGTACTTC
D gene: TRBD2; clone size: NA; J gene: TRBJ2-5; V gene: TRBV5-1; CDR3 protein: CASSLLLAGETQYF; CDR3 DNA: TGCGCCAGCAGCTTGTTACTAGCGGGGGAGACCCAGTACTTC
D gene: TRBD2; clone size: NA; J gene: TRBJ2-7; V gene: TRBV19; CDR3 protein: CASSTGLASEQYF; CDR3 DNA: TGTGCCAGTAGTACGGGACTAGCTTCCGAGCAGTACTTC
D gene: NA; clone size: NA; J gene: TRBJ2-3; V gene: TRBV18; CDR3 protein: CASSPPLGGVSTDTQYF; CDR3 DNA: TGTGCCAGCTCACCACCACTGGGCGGGGTTAGCACAGATACGCAGTATTTT
D gene: NA; clone size: NA; J gene: TRBJ1-2; V gene: TRBV3-1/TRBV3-2; CDR3 protein: CASSQVRWYGYTF; CDR3 DNA: TGTGCCAGCAGCCAAGTGAGATGGTATGGCTACACCTTC
D gene: NA; clone size: NA; J gene: TRBJ1-2; V gene: TRBV5-4; CDR3 protein: CASSLESYGYTF; CDR3 DNA: TGTGCCAGCAGCTTGGAGAGCTATGGCTACACCTTC
D gene: NA; clone size: NA; J gene: TRBJ2-7; V gene: TRBV11-3; CDR3 protein: CASSLARPAPEQYF; CDR3 DNA: TGTGCCAGCAGCTTAGCTAGGCCCGCACCCGAGCAGTACTTC
D gene: TRBD2; clone size: NA; J gene: TRBJ2-3; V gene: TRBV7-9; CDR3 protein: CASSTSSGSDTQYF; CDR3 DNA: TGTGCCAGCAGCACATCTAGCGGTTCAGATACGCAGTATTTT
D gene: NA; clone size: NA; J gene: TRBJ2-7; V gene: TRBV7-2; CDR3 protein: CASSPSSYEQYF; CDR3 DNA: TGTGCCAGCAGCCCGAGCTCCTACGAGCAGTACTTC
D gene: NA; clone size: NA; J gene: TRBJ2-2; V gene: TRBV29-1; CDR3 protein: CSVGSGAGELFF; CDR3 DNA: TGCAGCGTTGGTTCCGGGGCCGGGGAGCTGTTTTTT
D gene: TRBD1; clone size: NA; J gene: TRBJ1-2; V gene: TRBV10-3; CDR3 protein: CAISDLDRFMVRGYTF; CDR3 DNA: TGTGCCATCAGTGACCTGGACAGGTTTATGGTCCGAGGCTACACCTTC
D gene: TRBD1; clone size: NA; J gene: TRBJ1-5; V gene: TRBV7-8; CDR3 protein: CASNPGTGVGQPQHF; CDR3 DNA: TGTGCCAGCAACCCCGGGACAGGGGTAGGACAGCCCCAGCATTTT
D gene: TRBD2; clone size: NA; J gene: TRBJ2-5; V gene: TRBV3-1/TRBV3-2; CDR3 protein: CASSLLAGLAGRGRDTETQYF; CDR3 DNA: TGTGCCAGCAGCCTCCTAGCAGGGCTAGCGGGAAGGGGTCGTGATACAGAGACCCAGTACTTC
D gene: TRBD1; clone size: once; J gene: TRBJ1-6; V gene: TRBV10-3; CDR3 protein: CAISDSTGSNSPLHF; CDR3 DNA: TGTGCCATCAGTGATTCGACAGGGAGTAATTCACCCCTCCACTTT
D gene: TRBD1; clone size: NA; J gene: TRBJ2-1; V gene: TRBV7-3; CDR3 protein: CASSDMTGAWVYNEQFF; CDR3 DNA: TGTGCCAGCAGCGACATGACAGGGGCGTGGGTTTACAATGAGCAGTTCTTC
D gene: NA; clone size: NA; J gene: TRBJ2-1; V gene: TRBV19; CDR3 protein: CASSITRREQFF; CDR3 DNA: TGTGCCAGTAGTATTACTAGGAGGGAGCAGTTCTTC
D gene: TRBD1; clone size: once; J gene: TRBJ1-2; V gene: TRBV5-8; CDR3 protein: CASSLGTGEHYGYTF; CDR3 DNA: TGTGCCAGCAGCTTGGGGACAGGGGAGCACTATGGCTACACCTTC
D gene: TRBD2; clone size: NA; J gene: TRBJ2-7; V gene: TRBV6-5; CDR3 protein: CASSPPGGGSHEQYF; CDR3 DNA: TGTGCCAGCAGTCCCCCCGGGGGGGGTTCCCACGAGCAGTACTTC
D gene: NA; clone size: few; J gene: TRBJ1-5; V gene: TRBV1; CDR3 protein: CTSSQEIEGARPQHF; CDR3 DNA: TGCACCAGCAGCCAAGAGATTGAGGGGGCAAGGCCCCAGCATTTT
D gene: TRBD1; clone size: NA; J gene: TRBJ1-6; V gene: TRBV5-1; CDR3 protein: CASSPRDRNSPLHF; CDR3 DNA: TGCGCCAGCAGCCCTCGGGACAGGAATTCACCCCTCCACTTT
D gene: TRBD1; clone size: few; J gene: TRBJ1-1; V gene: TRBV5-1; CDR3 protein: CASSPPGQGGNTEAFF; CDR3 DNA: TGCGCCAGCAGCCCACCGGGACAGGGGGGGAACACTGAAGCTTTCTTT
D gene: NA; clone size: NA; J gene: TRBJ2-7; V gene: TRBV6-5; CDR3 protein: CASSTSGGPYEQYF; CDR3 DNA: TGTGCCAGCTCAACGTCCGGCGGCCCCTACGAGCAGTACTTC
D gene: NA; clone size: NA; J gene: TRBJ2-3; V gene: TRBV6-5; CDR3 protein: CASRPDYQNTDTQYF; CDR3 DNA: TGTGCCAGCAGACCGGACTACCAGAACACAGATACGCAGTATTTT
D gene: TRBD2; clone size: NA; J gene: TRBJ2-3; V gene: TRBV11-2; CDR3 protein: CASSLGRIAGADTQYF; CDR3 DNA: TGTGCCAGCAGCTTGGGGAGAATAGCGGGGGCAGATACGCAGTATTTT
D gene: NA; clone size: NA; J gene: TRBJ1-6; V gene: TRBV5-1; CDR3 protein: CASSLGGQNNSPLHF; CDR3 DNA: TGCGCCAGCAGCTTGGGCGGACAGAATAATTCACCCCTCCACTTT
D gene: NA; clone size: once; J gene: TRBJ1-3; V gene: TRBV19; CDR3 protein: CASRKDSQTAGNTIYF; CDR3 DNA: TGTGCCAGTAGGAAGGACAGCCAAACGGCTGGAAACACCATATATTTT
D gene: NA; clone size: NA; J gene: TRBJ1-2; V gene: TRBV11-2; CDR3 protein: CASSLVAGGYYGYTF; CDR3 DNA: TGTGCCAGCAGCTTAGTGGCGGGAGGGTACTATGGCTACACCTTC
D gene: NA; clone size: NA; J gene: TRBJ1-3; V gene: TRBV19; CDR3 protein: CASNQVTSGNTIYF; CDR3 DNA: TGTGCCAGTAACCAAGTGACTTCTGGAAACACCATATATTTT
D gene: NA; clone size: NA; J gene: TRBJ2-1; V gene: TRBV12-2; CDR3 protein: CASRLAKETSGYNEQFF; CDR3 DNA: TGTGCAAGTCGCTTAGCGAAGGAGACTAGCGGTTACAATGAGCAGTTCTTC
D gene: NA; clone size: NA; J gene: TRBJ1-6; V gene: TRBV30; CDR3 protein: CAWSMEGFSNSPLHF; CDR3 DNA: TGTGCCTGGAGTATGGAGGGTTTTTCGAATTCACCCCTCCACTTT
D gene: NA; clone size: NA; J gene: TRBJ1-1; V gene: TRBV5-5; CDR3 protein: CASNRAGSTEAFF; CDR3 DNA: TGTGCCAGCAACCGAGCGGGATCAACTGAAGCTTTCTTT
D gene: TRBD1; clone size: NA; J gene: TRBJ2-7; V gene: TRBV28; CDR3 protein: CASSQPGQGMNEQYF; CDR3 DNA: TGTGCCAGCAGTCAGCCGGGACAGGGGATGAACGAGCAGTACTTC
D gene: TRBD1; clone size: NA; J gene: TRBJ1-1; V gene: TRBV19; CDR3 protein: CASKPWGDRGSEAFF; CDR3 DNA: TGTGCCAGTAAGCCCTGGGGGGACAGGGGATCTGAAGCTTTCTTT
D gene: NA; clone size: few; J gene: TRBJ2-7; V gene: TRBV18; CDR3 protein: CASSPRQGGTYEQYF; CDR3 DNA: TGTGCCAGCTCACCCCGTCAGGGAGGAACCTACGAGCAGTACTTC
D gene: TRBD2; clone size: NA; J gene: TRBJ2-3; V gene: TRBV12-5; CDR3 protein: CASGFSRLAGRTDTQYF; CDR3 DNA: TGTGCTAGTGGTTTCTCCCGACTAGCGGGGAGAACAGATACGCAGTATTTT
D gene: NA; clone size: NA; J gene: TRBJ2-1; V gene: TRBV29-1; CDR3 protein: CSARPRTGEQFF; CDR3 DNA: TGCAGCGCCCGCCCACGCACTGGTGAGCAGTTCTTC
D gene: NA; clone size: NA; J gene: TRBJ1-2; V gene: TRBV6-2/TRBV6-3; CDR3 protein: CASSLSGVNYGYTF; CDR3 DNA: TGTGCCAGCAGTCTATCTGGAGTTAACTATGGCTACACCTTC
D gene: NA; clone size: NA; J gene: TRBJ2-2; V gene: TRBV6-2/TRBV6-3; CDR3 protein: CASSYDRVNTGELFF; CDR3 DNA: TGTGCCAGCAGTTATGACAGAGTGAACACCGGGGAGCTGTTTTTT
D gene: NA; clone size: NA; J gene: TRBJ2-3; V gene: TRBV5-6; CDR3 protein: CASSPPGEKGQYF; CDR3 DNA: TGTGCCAGCAGCCCCCCGGGAGAGAAAGGGCAGTATTTT
D gene: NA; clone size: NA; J gene: TRBJ1-4; V gene: TRBV9; CDR3 protein: CASSAKILGNEKLFF; CDR3 DNA: TGTGCCAGCAGCGCGAAGATCTTGGGCAATGAAAAACTGTTTTTT
D gene: TRBD2; clone size: NA; J gene: TRBJ2-7; V gene: TRBV5-6; CDR3 protein: CASSPGPGGMYEQYF; CDR3 DNA: TGTGCCAGCAGCCCCGGACCGGGGGGAATGTACGAGCAGTACTTC
D gene: TRBD1; clone size: NA; J gene: TRBJ2-3; V gene: TRBV10-1; CDR3 protein: CASSNTGADTQYF; CDR3 DNA: TGCGCCAGCAGTAATACAGGGGCCGATACGCAGTATTTT
D gene: TRBD1; clone size: NA; J gene: TRBJ2-7; V gene: TRBV4-3; CDR3 protein: CASSQDPGTGGLEQYF; CDR3 DNA: TGCGCCAGCAGCCAAGATCCAGGGACAGGGGGGCTGGAGCAGTACTTC
D gene: NA; clone size: NA; J gene: TRBJ2-7; V gene: TRBV5-6; CDR3 protein: CASSLAGAAYEQYF; CDR3 DNA: TGTGCCAGCAGCTTGGCGGGAGCAGCCTACGAGCAGTACTTC
D gene: TRBD1; clone size: NA; J gene: TRBJ2-6; V gene: TRBV20-1; CDR3 protein: CSASPRQGSGANVLTF; CDR3 DNA: TGCAGTGCTAGTCCACGACAGGGTTCTGGGGCCAACGTCCTGACTTTC
D gene: NA; clone size: NA; J gene: TRBJ2-1; V gene: TRBV3-1/TRBV3-2; CDR3 protein: CASSQVSGDEQFF; CDR3 DNA: TGTGCCAGCAGCCAAGTGTCCGGGGATGAGCAGTTCTTC
D gene: TRBD1; clone size: NA; J gene: TRBJ2-5; V gene: TRBV4-1; CDR3 protein: CASSLGDRGRETQYF; CDR3 DNA: TGCGCCAGCAGCTTAGGGGACAGGGGTCGGGAGACCCAGTACTTC